This T cell receptor beta chain was documented in a study of shared clonotypes between healthy human individuals. TCRdb's copy holds only in-frame clones and misses some; the assay was immunoSEQ multiplex PCR. The data hold hundreds of thousands of clones, with 85% to 95% observed a single time. Germline V CDR1 and CDR2: SGDLS, YYNGEE. V lost 5 bases and J lost 0, with 11 bases in between. The CDR3 sequence is 14 residues long. Naive CD8 populations comprised CD45RO-negative cells positively selected for CCR7, excluding terminally differentiated effector memory CD45RA+ cells. Healthy HIV-negative adults without recent acute infections or vaccinations served as donors.

The chain has TRBV9 and TRBJ1-1, with D possibly being TRBD1 (6 bases). The sample consisted of naive CD8+ T cells sorted from blood. The sequence derives from a woman in her 30s in good health. DNA for the CDR3: TGTGCCAGCAGGGGGGCAGAGATGAACACTGAAGCTTTCTTT. It specifies CASRGAEMNTEAFF. The full variable domain, with the rest looked up from reference TRBV9 and TRBJ1-1, is DSGVTQTPKHLITATGQRVTLRCSPRSGDLSVYWYQQSLDQGLQFLIQYYNGEERAKGNILERFSAQQFPDLHSELNLSSLELGDSALYFCASRGAEMNTEAFFGQGTRLTVV.